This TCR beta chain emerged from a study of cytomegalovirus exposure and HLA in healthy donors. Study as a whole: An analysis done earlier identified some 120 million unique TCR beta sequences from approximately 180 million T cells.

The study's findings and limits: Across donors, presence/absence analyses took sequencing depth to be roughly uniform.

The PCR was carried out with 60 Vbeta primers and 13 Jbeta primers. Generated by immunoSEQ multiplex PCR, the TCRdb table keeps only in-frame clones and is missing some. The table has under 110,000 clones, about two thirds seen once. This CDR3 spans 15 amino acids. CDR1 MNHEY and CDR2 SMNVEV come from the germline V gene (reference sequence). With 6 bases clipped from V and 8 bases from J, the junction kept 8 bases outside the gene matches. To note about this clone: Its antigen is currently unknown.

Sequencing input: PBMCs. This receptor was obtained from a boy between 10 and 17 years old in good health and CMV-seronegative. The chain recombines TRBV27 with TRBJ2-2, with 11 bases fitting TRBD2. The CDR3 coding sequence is TGTGCCAGCAGGGGGCTAGCGGGAGGATCAGGGGAGCTGTTTTTT. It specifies CASRGLAGGSGELFF.